A selection of T cell receptor beta chains follows, all from one sample in a study of post-analysis software for immune sequencing data. Each CDR3 protein is one row after TCRdb ran MiXCR on the PCR reads. The data contain about 500,000 distinct CDR3 sequences, 40% to 55% of them singletons. The sample was blood. The source of these receptors is a girl between 5 and 17 years old with multiple sclerosis. The CDR3 runs from the conserved cysteine through the conserved F or W. Fields, in order: J gene, clone size, D gene, V gene, CDR3 DNA, CDR3 protein. D genes are given only for firm matches. Clone size, where shown, is once, few, many, or a class for clones that have expanded.

TRBJ2-5	-	-	TRBV19	TGTGCCAGTAGCCGTGGACCCTACGAAGAGCAGTACTTC	CASSRGPYEEQYF
TRBJ2-1	-	-	TRBV9	TGTGCCAGCAGCGTAGAATGGGGCGGACCCCAAAAGAATGAGCAGTTCTTC	CASSVEWGGPQKNEQFF
TRBJ1-4	-	-	TRBV7-2	TGTGCCAGCAGCTCGGCGGGTAATGAAAAACTGTTTTTT	CASSSAGNEKLFF
TRBJ2-1	once	TRBD2	TRBV20-1	TGCAGTGCTACCGGGACTAGCGGGACAGAACCCGGCTCCTACAATGAGCAGTTCTTC	CSATGTSGTEPGSYNEQFF
TRBJ2-1	-	TRBD2	TRBV12-3/TRBV12-4	TGTGCCAGCAGTCCCCTGCCGGGAGGGCCTATCAATGAGCAGTTCTTC	CASSPLPGGPINEQFF
TRBJ2-5	-	TRBD2	TRBV20-1	TGCAGTGCTAAGACTAGCCGCAATGAGCAGTACTTC	CSAKTSRNEQYF
TRBJ2-5	-	-	TRBV4-1	TGCGCCAGCAGCCCCGTTGAGGGGGAAGATGGAGGGGAGCGGTACTTC	CASSPVEGEDGGERYF
TRBJ2-1	-	-	TRBV5-1	TGCGCCAGCAGCCAAGACTCCGAACAGTTCTTC	CASSQDSEQFF
TRBJ2-7	few	-	TRBV28	TGTGCCAGCACCCACACCGGGTCCACTAGCGAGCAGTACTTC	CASTHTGSTSEQYF
TRBJ2-5	few	-	TRBV6-6	TGTGCCAGCAGTTACTCGGTCTACCAAGAGACCCAGTACTTC	CASSYSVYQETQYF
TRBJ2-7	-	TRBD1	TRBV7-3	TGTGCCAGCAGCTTAACGGGACAGGGATACGAGCAGTACTTC	CASSLTGQGYEQYF
TRBJ2-7	-	-	TRBV20-1	TGCAGTGCTACTCCATTCCGGGACCGCAAAGCCTTGAGCTCCTACGAGCAGTACTTC	CSATPFRDRKALSSYEQYF
TRBJ2-6	few	-	TRBV29-1	TGCAGCGTTGGGGCAGGGCGAGGGGCCAACGTCCTGACTTTC	CSVGAGRGANVLTF
TRBJ1-4	-	-	TRBV12-3/TRBV12-4	TGTGCCAGCAGTTTAGACAGTGCAACTAATGAAAAACTGTTTTTT	CASSLDSATNEKLFF
TRBJ2-7	-	-	TRBV20-1	TGCAGTGCTAGAGAGACCGGGACACCAAGGGACGAGCAGTACTTC	CSARETGTPRDEQYF
TRBJ2-7	few	-	TRBV24-1	TGTGCCACCAGTGACCCCACTAGAGAGGGCTACGAGCAGTACTTC	CATSDPTREGYEQYF
TRBJ2-7	many	-	TRBV7-2	TGTGCCAGCAGCTTAGCACTGTTGCGGGACAGATCCTACGAGCAGTACTTC	CASSLALLRDRSYEQYF
TRBJ2-1	-	-	TRBV20-1	TGCAGTGCGCTCTTCATTAGCTCCTACAATGAGCAGTTCTTC	CSALFISSYNEQFF
TRBJ2-7	few	-	TRBV9	TGTGCCAGCAGCCCTACGCCGGCGGTCTCCTACGAGCAGTACTTC	CASSPTPAVSYEQYF
TRBJ1-2	-	TRBD1	TRBV29-1	TGCAGCGTTGAAGTGGGAGGACAGGTTAACTATGGCTACACCTTC	CSVEVGGQVNYGYTF
TRBJ2-5	-	-	TRBV7-6	TGTACCAGCAGCTTTGCGGACGGCGGGTGGGGGCAAGAGACCCAGTACTTC	CTSSFADGGWGQETQYF